This TCR beta chain was captured in a study of CD8+CD57+ T cells in acquired aplastic anemia. Background on the study: The mean DNA yield obtained from sorted CD4+ and CD8+ cells came to roughly 3.4 ug.

The patients chosen for sequencing had shown expansion of CD8+CD57+ cells (detected by flow cytometry). Each patient carried a diagnosis of severe acquired aplastic anemia. At the time of blood sampling, patients had not yet received any therapy. Study-wide findings and caveats: A set of twenty-nine CD8+ CDR3 sequences was shared between patients and controls, and these sequences appeared highly expressed in patients.

Genomic DNA was employed as the template in profiling TCR beta VDJ and CDR3. In TCRdb, the reads were re-called with MiXCR into one record per CDR3 protein. The sample records about 180,000 distinct CDR3 sequences, around 50% being singletons. This clonotype was seen many times. Its target is not known. This sequence originates from a human donor with aplastic anemia. Sequences were obtained from sorted CD4+, CD8+, or CD8+CD57+ T cells (not recorded which) from PBMCs.

The chain's CDR3 is CASSATDYNEQFF. DNA for the CDR3: TGTGCCAGCAGCGCGACTGACTACAATGAGCAGTTCTTC. The J gene is TRBJ2-1, the V gene TRBV9, with D hard to call. Trimming removed 3 bases at V and 3 bases at J, with 7 bases between. In germline, CDR1 is SGDLS, CDR2 YYNGEE. The CDR3 is 13 residues long.